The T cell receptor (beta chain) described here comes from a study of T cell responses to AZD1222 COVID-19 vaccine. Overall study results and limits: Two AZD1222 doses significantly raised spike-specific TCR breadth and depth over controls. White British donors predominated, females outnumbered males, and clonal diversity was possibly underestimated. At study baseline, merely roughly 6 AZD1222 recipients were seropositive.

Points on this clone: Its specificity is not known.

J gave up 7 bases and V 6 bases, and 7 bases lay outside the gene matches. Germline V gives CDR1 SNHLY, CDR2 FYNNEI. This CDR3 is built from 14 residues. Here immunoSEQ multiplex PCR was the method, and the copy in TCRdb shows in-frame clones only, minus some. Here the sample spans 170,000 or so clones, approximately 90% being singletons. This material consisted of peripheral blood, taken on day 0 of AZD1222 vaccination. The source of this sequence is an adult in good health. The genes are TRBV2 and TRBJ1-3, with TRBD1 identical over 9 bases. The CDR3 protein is CASSLVGQGNTIYF. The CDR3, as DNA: TGTGCCAGCAGCCTCGTGGGACAGGGCAACACCATATATTTT.